Listed here are 7 T cell receptor beta chains from one sample, sequenced in a study of blood T cells in healthy people across ages. The use of a sample-barcoded 5' primer and a J-beta primer mix characterized a second PCR of roughly 6 to 11 cycles. From the 5' RACE reads, TCRdb called clonotypes with MiXCR, one entry per CDR3 protein. The sample has about 590,000 distinct CDR3 sequences; about 30% are singletons. The source material was blood. These receptors all come from a woman of 80 years or more in good health.

This clonotype has just one count. The chain combines TRBV20-1 with TRBJ2-7; 13 nucleotides match TRBD2. The ends lost 6 bases at V and 9 bases at J; junction bases unmatched: 20. The CDR3 extends over 17 amino acids. Germline V CDR1 and CDR2: DFQATT, SNEGSKA (reference sequence). The CDR3, as DNA: TGCAGTGCCACGACTAGCGGGGGGCCTCAGTACAAACGCGGGCAGTACTTC. It yields the protein CSATTSGGPQYKRGQYF.

The chain carries TRBV7-2 and TRBJ2-5; 8 nucleotides line up with TRBD2. The CDR3 contains 14 residues. Germline V CDR1 and CDR2: SGHTA, FQGNSA. Trimming removed 3 bases from V and 3 bases from J; junction bases left unmatched: 3. CDR3 sequence reads: CASSFRGGKETQYF. Written as DNA, the CDR3 is TGTGCCAGCAGCTTCCGGGGGGGTAAAGAGACCCAGTACTTC.

The chain links TRBV7-9 to TRBJ1-1, with TRBD1 identical over 7 bases. Germline V gene data show CDR1 as SEHNR and CDR2 as FQNEAQ (reference sequence). Losses at the gene ends were 5 bases for V and 1 base for J; bases not matched to a gene: 7. This CDR3 contains 15 residues. The CDR3 here is CASSPEGAGNTEAFF. CDR3 coding DNA: TGTGCCAGCAGCCCGGAGGGGGCTGGGAACACTGAAGCTTTCTTT.

This clonotype was observed at least ten times. The rearrangement uses TRBV9 and TRBJ1-4, with no clear D. Trimming took 3 bases from V and 7 from J, leaving 13 bases between them. The CDR3 is made up of 14 amino acids. Germline-derived CDR1 and CDR2 are SGDLS and YYNGEE. CDR3 residues: CASSEPGVAEKLFF. In DNA, the CDR3 is TGTGCCAGCAGCGAGCCCGGAGTGGCTGAAAAACTGTTTTTT.

As concerns this clonotype: Compared with germline, one end of the junction differs, possibly owing to a read error. The chain employs TRBV15 and TRBJ2-5; the D gene could be TRBD1 or TRBD2 (5 bases each). The DNA matches TRBJ2-7 better at its end, which makes the J call doubtful. The germline V gene encodes CDR1 LNHNV and CDR2 YYDKDF (reference sequence). The CDR3 sequence is 15 residues long. The CDR3 DNA follows: TGTGCCACCGGCAGAGGTCAGGGAACGGGGTACGAGCAGTACTTC. Translation: CATGRGQGTGYEQYF.

This clonotype was seen ten or more times. V and J are TRBV6-1 and TRBJ2-7, with 15 positions matching TRBD2. There are 15 residues in the CDR3. CDR1 and CDR2 from the germline V gene are MNHNS and SASEGT. V shed 2 bases and J 6 bases; nucleotides not matched to a gene: 2. The CDR3 reads CASSETGLAGGEQYF. In DNA form, the CDR3 reads TGTGCCAGCAGTGAAACGGGACTAGCGGGGGGCGAGCAGTACTTC.

This clonotype was counted many times. This chain uses TRBV5-1 with TRBJ2-1; possible D gene TRBD2, 6 bases. Germline-derived CDR1 and CDR2 are SGHRS and YFSETQ. The CDR3 totals 15 residues. The ends were cut back, 3 bases at V and 5 bases at J, with 15 bases in the middle. This CDR3 is CASSSAGSDHNEQFF. CDR3 DNA sequence: TGCGCCAGCAGCTCGGCCGGGAGCGACCACAATGAGCAGTTCTTC.